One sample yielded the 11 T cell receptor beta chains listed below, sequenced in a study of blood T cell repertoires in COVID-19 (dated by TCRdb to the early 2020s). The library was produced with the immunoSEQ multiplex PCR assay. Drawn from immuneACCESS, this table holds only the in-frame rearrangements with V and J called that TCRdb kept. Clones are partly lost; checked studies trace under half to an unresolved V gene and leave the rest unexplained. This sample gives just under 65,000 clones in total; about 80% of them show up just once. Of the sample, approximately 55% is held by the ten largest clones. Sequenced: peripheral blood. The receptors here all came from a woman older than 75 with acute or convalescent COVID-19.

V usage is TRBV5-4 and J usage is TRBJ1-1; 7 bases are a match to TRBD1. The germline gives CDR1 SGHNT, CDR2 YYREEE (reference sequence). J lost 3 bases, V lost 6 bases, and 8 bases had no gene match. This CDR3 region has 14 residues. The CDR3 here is CASTWGQGDTEAFF. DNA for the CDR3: TGTGCCAGCACTTGGGGGCAGGGGGACACTGAAGCTTTCTTT.

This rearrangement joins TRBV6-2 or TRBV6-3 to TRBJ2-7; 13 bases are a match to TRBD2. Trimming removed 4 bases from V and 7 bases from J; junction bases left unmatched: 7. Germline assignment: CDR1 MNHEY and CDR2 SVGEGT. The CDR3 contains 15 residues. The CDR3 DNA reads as TGTGCCAGCAGTTGGCGGACTAGCGGGAGTTGGGAGCAGTACTTC. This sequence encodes CASSWRTSGSWEQYF.

The CDR3 loop is CATSDSRQGQGEQYF. The CDR3, as DNA: TGTGCCACCAGTGATTCCCGACAGGGGCAAGGCGAGCAGTACTTC. The chain couples TRBV24-1 to TRBJ2-7, with TRBD1 matching over 8 bases. This CDR3 spans 15 amino acids. J lost 6 bases, V lost 2 bases, and 8 bases had no gene match. The germline V gene has CDR1 KGHDR and CDR2 SFDVKD.

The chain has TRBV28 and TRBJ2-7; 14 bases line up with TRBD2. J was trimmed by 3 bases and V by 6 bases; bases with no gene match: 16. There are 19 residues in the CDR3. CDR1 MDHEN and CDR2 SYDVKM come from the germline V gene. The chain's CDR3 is CASSLRLGLAGGPIYEQYF. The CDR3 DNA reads TGTGCCAGCAGCCTCCGCTTAGGACTAGCGGGAGGTCCGATCTACGAGCAGTACTTC. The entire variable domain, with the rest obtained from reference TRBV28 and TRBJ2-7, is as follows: DVKVTQSSRYLVKRTGEKVFLECVQDMDHENMFWYRQDPGLGLRLIYFSYDVKMKEKGDIPEGYSVSREKKERFSLILESASTNQTSMYLCASSLRLGLAGGPIYEQYFGPGTRLTVT.

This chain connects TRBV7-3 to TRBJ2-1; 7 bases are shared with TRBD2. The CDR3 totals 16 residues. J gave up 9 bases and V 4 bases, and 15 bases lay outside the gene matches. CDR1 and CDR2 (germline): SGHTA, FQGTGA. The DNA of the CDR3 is TGTGCCAGCAGCTCCATCGTTCCGGGACTATCGTCTGAGCAGTTCTTC. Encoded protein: CASSSIVPGLSSEQFF.

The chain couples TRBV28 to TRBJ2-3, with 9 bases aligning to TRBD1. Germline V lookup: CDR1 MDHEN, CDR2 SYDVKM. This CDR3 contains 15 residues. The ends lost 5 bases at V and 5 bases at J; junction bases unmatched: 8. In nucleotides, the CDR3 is TGTGCCAGCAGTCCAGGGACAGGGATGCTAGATACGCAGTATTTT. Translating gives CASSPGTGMLDTQYF.

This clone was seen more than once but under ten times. CDR3 amino acids: CASSQDPLGRNTEAFF. In DNA, the CDR3 is TGCGCCAGCAGCCAAGATCCACTCGGGAGGAACACTGAAGCTTTCTTT. The chain has TRBV4-1 and TRBJ1-1; D remains ambiguous. This CDR3 comprises 16 residues. The germline CDR1 and CDR2 sequences are MGHRA and YSYEKL. Trimming took off 0 bases at V and 1 base at J, with 12 bases between the two ends.

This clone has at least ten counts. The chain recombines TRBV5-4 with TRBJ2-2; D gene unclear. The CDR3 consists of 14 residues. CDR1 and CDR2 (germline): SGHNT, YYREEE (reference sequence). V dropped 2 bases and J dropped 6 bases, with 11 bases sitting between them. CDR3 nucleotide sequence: TGTGCCAGCAGCTTTCAAATGAGTTCCGGGGAGCTGTTTTTT. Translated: CASSFQMSSGELFF.

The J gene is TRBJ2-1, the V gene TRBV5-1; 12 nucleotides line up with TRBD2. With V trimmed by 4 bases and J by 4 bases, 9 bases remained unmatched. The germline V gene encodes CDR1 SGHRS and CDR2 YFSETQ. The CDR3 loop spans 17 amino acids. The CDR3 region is CASSTRTSGTTYNEQFF. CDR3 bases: TGCGCCAGCAGCACCCGGACTAGCGGGACAACTTACAATGAGCAGTTCTTC.

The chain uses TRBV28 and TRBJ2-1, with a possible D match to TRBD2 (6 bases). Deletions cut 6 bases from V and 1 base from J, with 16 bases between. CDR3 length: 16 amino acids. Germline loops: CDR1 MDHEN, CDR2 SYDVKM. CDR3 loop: CASSTIAEISYNEQFF. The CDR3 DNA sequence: TGTGCCAGCAGCACAATAGCGGAAATTTCCTACAATGAGCAGTTCTTC. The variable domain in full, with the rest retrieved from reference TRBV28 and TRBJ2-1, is DVKVTQSSRYLVKRTGEKVFLECVQDMDHENMFWYRQDPGLGLRLIYFSYDVKMKEKGDIPEGYSVSREKKERFSLILESASTNQTSMYLCASSTIAEISYNEQFFGPGTRLTVL.

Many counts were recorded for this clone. The CDR3 protein is CASSLGAGAREPQHF. The CDR3, as DNA: TGCGCCAGCAGCTTGGGAGCGGGAGCCAGGGAGCCCCAGCATTTT. The rearrangement uses TRBV5-1 and TRBJ1-5, with D possibly matching TRBD1 (5 bases). The CDR3 length is 15 residues. CDR1 and CDR2 (germline): SGHRS, YFSETQ. With 0 bases removed from V and 8 bases from J, the gap between germline ends came to 15 bases.